This T cell receptor (beta chain) was sequenced during a study of chemoradiotherapy in HPV16-positive cancers. Study details: Candidate HPV-specific T-cell clones and common TCR motifs came from functional assays in two HPV16-positive patients. Broader study findings: Better recurrence-free survival went with HPV-responsive T-cell expansion in HPV16-positive patients. Non-HPV-specific T cells did not expand in tumors during treatment, whereas candidate HPV-specific clones and E7-related motifs did.

To note about this clone: Its antigen is undetermined.

Sequencing was performed with immunoSEQ multiplex PCR; in TCRdb, only in-frame clones are kept and a portion is missing. The table includes about 15,000 clones, around 70% detected once. Over chemoradiotherapy, repertoires were sampled more than once. Germline assignment: CDR1 MDHEN and CDR2 SYDVKM. J was trimmed by 6 bases and V by 5 bases; bases with no gene match: 3. CDR3 size: 13 residues. Sequenced here: tumor tissue, sampled from a patient who underwent chemoradiotherapy. The V and J genes are TRBV28 and TRBJ1-4, with 7 positions matching TRBD1. The origin of this receptor is a human donor with HPV-associated anogenital cancer. CDR3 sequence (DNA): TGTGCCAGCAGTCTGGGACAGTATGAAAAACTGTTTTTT. It codes for CASSLGQYEKLFF. Complete variable domain (other parts from reference TRBV28 and TRBJ1-4): DVKVTQSSRYLVKRTGEKVFLECVQDMDHENMFWYRQDPGLGLRLIYFSYDVKMKEKGDIPEGYSVSREKKERFSLILESASTNQTSMYLCASSLGQYEKLFFGSGTQLSVL.